The clone carrying this T cell receptor beta chain has a handful of counts. No antigen is known for it. 60 Vbeta and 13 Jbeta primers were used in PCR. Some clones are missing from TCRdb's copy, which holds only in-frame ones; the method was immunoSEQ multiplex PCR. In the table there are 120,000 to 150,000 clones, about three quarters of which are singletons. Every donor was a healthy person donating bone marrow. This record belongs to a study of cytomegalovirus exposure and HLA in healthy donors. Study-level background: An early release of data contained roughly 86 million unique TCRs, which came from HLA-typed donors.

Overall study results and limits: TCR beta V segments were, for the most part, productive about 87% or about 30% of the time in an earlier analysis.

The CDR3 extends over 13 amino acids. Germline CDR1 SEHNR, CDR2 FQNEAQ (reference sequence). With 5 bases removed from V and 7 bases from J, the gap between germline ends came to 12 bases. This TCR was sampled from a woman aged 30 to 39 in good health and CMV-seronegative. V usage is TRBV7-9 and J usage is TRBJ1-5; D ambiguous. Sequenced: PBMCs. The CDR3 region has the DNA TGTGCCAGCAGCAGCGGGAGGCGGCAGCCCCAGCATTTT. This codes for CASSSGRRQPQHF.